This TCR beta chain was captured in a study of T cell changes during pregnancy in multiple sclerosis. CDR3 length equals 11 residues. The V end lost 8 bases, the J end lost 4 bases, and 9 bases lay between the germline ends. Germline CDR1 and CDR2: SQVTM and ANQGSEA. Sequencing was performed with immunoSEQ multiplex PCR; in TCRdb, only in-frame clones are kept and a portion is missing. The sample contains around 70,000 clones, roughly 92% of which appear only once. The rearrangement links TRBV29-1 to TRBJ2-1; D is unresolved. This receptor was identified in a female donor with multiple sclerosis, enrolled in a pregnancy study. The sequencing used peripheral blood, collected before pregnancy. The CDR3 sequence is CSLTQYNEQFF. The CDR3 coding sequence is TGCAGCTTAACCCAGTACAATGAGCAGTTCTTC.